This T cell receptor (beta chain) derives from a study of PD-1 blockade in classical Hodgkin lymphoma. Whole-study context: Nivolumab was administered to patients intravenously at 3 mg/kg every 2 weeks.

TCRdb's table, derived via immunoSEQ multiplex PCR, lists solely in-frame clones and lacks some. The sample gives nearly 55,000 clones, over 70% of which show up once; 15% to 20% is in the top ten. A remark on this clone: As yet, its antigen is unknown.

Trimming took 5 bases from V and 2 from J; bases not matched to a gene: 9. Germline CDR1 reads SGHTA; CDR2 reads FQGNSA. This CDR3 has 16 amino acids. Study-wide findings and caveats: Lower baseline TCR diversity marked trial partial responders and progressors. What drove the repertoire differences, possibly disease activity or prior therapy, has not been defined.

There was relapse after autologous stem cell transplantation in every patient, and there was variation in brentuximab vedotin exposure. The V call is TRBV7-2, the J call TRBJ2-3; 8 nucleotides line up with TRBD2. The sequence came from a human donor with classical Hodgkin lymphoma. Specimen: peripheral blood mononuclear cells (PBMCs), collected at baseline. CDR3 in amino acids: CASSPFSGANTDTQYF. The CDR3, as DNA: TGTGCCAGCAGCCCCTTTAGCGGGGCTAACACAGATACGCAGTATTTT.